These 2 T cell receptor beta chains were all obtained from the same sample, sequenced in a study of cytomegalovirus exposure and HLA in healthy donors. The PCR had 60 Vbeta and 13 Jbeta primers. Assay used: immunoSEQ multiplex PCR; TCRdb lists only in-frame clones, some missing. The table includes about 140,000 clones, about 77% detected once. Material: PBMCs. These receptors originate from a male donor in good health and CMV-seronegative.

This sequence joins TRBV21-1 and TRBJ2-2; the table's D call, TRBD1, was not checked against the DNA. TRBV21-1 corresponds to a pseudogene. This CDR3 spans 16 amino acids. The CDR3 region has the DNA TGTGCCCCCTCGGTAGGGGGTGGCCACACCACCGGGGAGCTGTTTTTT. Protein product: CAPSVGGGHTTGELFF.

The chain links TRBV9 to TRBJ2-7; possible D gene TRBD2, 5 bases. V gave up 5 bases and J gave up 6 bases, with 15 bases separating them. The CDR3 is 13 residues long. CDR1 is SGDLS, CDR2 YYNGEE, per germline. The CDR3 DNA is TGTGCCAGCAGTACCGAACCGAGCGGCGAGCAGTACTTC. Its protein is CASSTEPSGEQYF.